The TCR beta chain under discussion was sequenced for a study of T cell repertoires in cytomegalovirus infection. MiXCR, run by TCRdb on the reads, gives a single entry per CDR3 protein. The table lists about 890,000 distinct CDR3 sequences, around 30% of them singletons, with about an eighth in the top ten. In this sample, this clonotype turned up many times. Its antigen is as yet unknown. Germline V gene lookup returns CDR1 SGHTA and CDR2 FQGNSA. The CDR3 length is 15 residues. The germline V and J ends were trimmed by 1 base and 4 bases, with 13 bases remaining between them. The J gene is TRBJ1-1, the V gene TRBV7-2; TRBD1 is a possible D gene (5 bases). The input for sequencing was cultured CD8+ T cells from PBMCs, taken from culture after CMV antigen stimulation. The sequence was obtained from a human donor in good health (CMV status not recorded). Some clones in this sample may be carry-over from other donors' samples. The CDR3 spells CASSLVGVGSTEAFF. The CDR3 DNA is TGTGCCAGCAGCTTAGTGGGGGTGGGGAGCACTGAAGCTTTCTTT. Looking up the rest from reference TRBV7-2 and TRBJ1-1 gives the full variable domain: GAGVSQSPSNKVTEKGKDVELRCDPISGHTALYWYRQSLGQGLEFLIYFQGNSAPDKSGLPSDRFSAERTGGSVSTLTIQRTQQEDSAVYLCASSLVGVGSTEAFFGQGTRLTVV.